This passage covers 9 T cell receptor beta chains from one sample sequenced in a study of blood T cell repertoires in COVID-19. The method was immunoSEQ multiplex PCR; TCRdb's version includes in-frame clones alone and lacks a portion of them. Among 400,000 or so clones listed, about 87% were seen once. The sequencing sample was made of peripheral blood. The receptors shown here come from a man aged 18 to 29 with COVID-19, enrolled during active disease.

The J gene is TRBJ2-3, the V gene TRBV11-1; 9 positions match TRBD2. The CDR3 sequence is 16 residues long. Germline trimming cut 3 bases from V and 4 bases from J; bases unmatched to any gene: 8. Germline-derived CDR1 and CDR2 are SGHAT and FQDESV (reference sequence). The CDR3, as DNA: TGTGCCAGCAGCTTTCGGCCTAGCGGGACCTCAGATACGCAGTATTTT. Residues: CASSFRPSGTSDTQYF.

The chain links TRBV4-2 to TRBJ2-3, with 10 bases matching TRBD1. Unmatched junction bases numbered 7, after V lost 4 bases and J lost 3 bases. Germline V gene sequence: CDR1 LGHNA, CDR2 YNFKEQ. CDR3 length: 16 residues. CDR3 nucleotide sequence: TGTGCCAGCAGCCCTGCTCCGGGACAGGGGACAGATACGCAGTATTTT. It codes for CASSPAPGQGTDTQYF.

CDR3 sequence reads: CASSIHRDTEAFF. DNA for the CDR3: TGTGCCAGTAGTATCCACAGGGACACTGAAGCTTTCTTT. V is TRBV19 and J is TRBJ1-1; weak D call: TRBD1 (6 bases). CDR1 is LNHDA, CDR2 SQIVND, per germline (reference sequence). This CDR3 is 13 amino acids long. Trimming removed 3 bases from V and 3 bases from J, with 8 bases in between.

This sequence joins TRBV2 and TRBJ2-6, with D unresolved. V lost 8 bases to trimming and J lost 0 bases, with 8 bases between them. Germline loops: CDR1 SNHLY, CDR2 FYNNEI. The CDR3 is 14 residues long. The CDR3 region is CASGSGSGANVLTF. As DNA, the CDR3 is TGTGCCAGCGGCTCAGGCTCTGGGGCCAACGTCCTGACTTTC.

This clone was counted a single time. In nucleotides, the CDR3 is TGTGCCAGCAGTCTCTCCGGGACTAGGGGCAATGAGCAGTTCTTC. Translation: CASSLSGTRGNEQFF. The rearrangement uses TRBV27 and TRBJ2-1; 8 bases are a match to TRBD2. Germline CDR1 MNHEY, CDR2 SMNVEV (reference sequence). This CDR3 region has 15 residues. Trimming cost V 5 bases and J 6 bases; bases outside gene matches: 9.

This clone is classed as medium-sized. This sequence joins TRBV5-1 and TRBJ2-7; tentatively, D is TRBD1 (5 bases). The CDR3 is 15 amino acids. Germline V gene lookup returns CDR1 SGHRS and CDR2 YFSETQ. With 1 base removed from V and 7 bases from J, the gap between germline ends came to 18 bases. The CDR3 region has the DNA TGCGCCAGCAGCTTGTACGCAGGGATCCGAGTTGAGCAGTACTTC. Protein: CASSLYAGIRVEQYF.

This clone was detected only once. The chain uses TRBV25-1 and TRBJ2-1, with 10 bases lining up with TRBD2. The germline V gene encodes CDR1 MGHDK and CDR2 SYGVNS. The CDR3 is made up of 14 amino acids. Unmatched junction bases numbered 10, after V lost 8 bases and J lost 9 bases. CDR3 nucleotides: TGTGCCAGCGCTACTAGCGGGGCCCGGGGTGAGCAGTTCTTC. It translates to CASATSGARGEQFF.

This chain uses TRBV3-1 (or the pseudogene TRBV3-2) with TRBJ2-5; D ambiguous. This CDR3 comprises 11 residues. Germline V gene lookup returns CDR1 LGHDT and CDR2 YNNKEL (reference sequence). Trimming left V 6 bases short and J 5 bases short, with 7 bases between. The CDR3 loop reads CASRFGETQYF. The CDR3 DNA is TGTGCCAGCAGGTTTGGCGAGACCCAGTACTTC.

The V call is TRBV25-1, the J call TRBJ2-5, with 11 bases fitting TRBD1. CDR1 MGHDK and CDR2 SYGVNS come from the germline V gene. V lost 5 bases to trimming and J lost 4 bases; unmatched junction nucleotides: 6. The CDR3 is 15 amino acids. The CDR3 reads CASSKAGTGGETQYF. The DNA of the CDR3 is TGTGCCAGCAGTAAAGCCGGGACAGGGGGAGAGACCCAGTACTTC.